Below, one T cell receptor (beta chain) is given with its context. Autoimmune disease history or systemic immunosuppression was exclusionary. The CDR3 sequence is 14 residues long. CDR1 SGHRS and CDR2 YFSETQ come from the germline V gene. The V gene lost 0 bases and the J gene lost 4 bases, with 9 bases spanning the gap. Profiled with immunoSEQ multiplex PCR; TCRdb holds only in-frame clones, not every one. Here the sample spans roughly 65,000 clones, around 88% being singletons. These data come from a study of OX40 agonist ivuxolimab in advanced cancers. The receptor comes from an adult with an advanced solid tumor such as melanoma, head and neck, liver or kidney cancer. This chain links TRBV5-1 with TRBJ2-3, with D perhaps TRBD2 (7 bases). The source was CD4+ or CD8+ T cells sorted from blood, collected in a trial of the OX40 agonist ivuxolimab. CDR3 loop: CASSLGGGADTQYF. The CDR3 DNA follows: TGCGCCAGCAGCTTGGGAGGGGGGGCAGATACGCAGTATTTT.